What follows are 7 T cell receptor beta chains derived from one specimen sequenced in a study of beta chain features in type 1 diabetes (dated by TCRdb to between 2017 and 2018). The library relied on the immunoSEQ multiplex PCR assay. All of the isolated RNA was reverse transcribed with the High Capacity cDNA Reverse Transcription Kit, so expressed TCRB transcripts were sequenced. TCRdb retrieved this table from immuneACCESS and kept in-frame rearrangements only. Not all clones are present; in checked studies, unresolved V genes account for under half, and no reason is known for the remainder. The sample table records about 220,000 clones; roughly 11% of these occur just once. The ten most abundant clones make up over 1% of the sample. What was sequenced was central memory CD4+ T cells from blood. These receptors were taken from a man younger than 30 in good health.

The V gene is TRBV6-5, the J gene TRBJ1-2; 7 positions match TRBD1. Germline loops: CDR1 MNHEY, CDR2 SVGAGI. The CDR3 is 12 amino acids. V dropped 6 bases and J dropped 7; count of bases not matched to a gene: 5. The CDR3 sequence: CASRTGEVGYTF. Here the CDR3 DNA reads TGTGCCAGCAGAACAGGGGAGGTTGGCTACACCTTC.

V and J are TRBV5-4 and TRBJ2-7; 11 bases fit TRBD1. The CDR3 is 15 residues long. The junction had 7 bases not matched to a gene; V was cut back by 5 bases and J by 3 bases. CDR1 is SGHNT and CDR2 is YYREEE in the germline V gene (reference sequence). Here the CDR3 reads CASRDGQGARYEQYF. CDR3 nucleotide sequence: TGTGCCAGCAGGGACGGACAGGGGGCGCGCTACGAGCAGTACTTC.

In DNA, the CDR3 is TGCAGCGTAACACAGGGCGCGGAAAAACTGTTTTTT. This gives the protein CSVTQGAEKLFF. The rearrangement links TRBV29-1 to TRBJ1-4, with TRBD1 as a possible D gene (6 bases). Trimming removed 6 bases at V and 8 bases at J, with 13 bases between. CDR1 SQVTM and CDR2 ANQGSEA come from the germline V gene. The CDR3 sequence is 12 residues long.

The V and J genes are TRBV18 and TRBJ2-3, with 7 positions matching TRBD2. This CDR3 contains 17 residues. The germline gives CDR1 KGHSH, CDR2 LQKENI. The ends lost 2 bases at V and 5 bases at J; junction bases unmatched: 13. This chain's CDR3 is CASSPYREAGREDTQYF. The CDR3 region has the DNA TGTGCCAGCTCACCATATAGAGAAGCGGGACGGGAAGATACGCAGTATTTT.

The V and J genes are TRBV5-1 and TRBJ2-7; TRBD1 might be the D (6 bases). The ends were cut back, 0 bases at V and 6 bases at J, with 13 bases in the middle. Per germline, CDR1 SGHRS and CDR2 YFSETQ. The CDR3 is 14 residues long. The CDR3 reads CASSLAQGMSEQYF. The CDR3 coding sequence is TGCGCCAGCAGCTTGGCGCAGGGGATGAGCGAGCAGTACTTC.

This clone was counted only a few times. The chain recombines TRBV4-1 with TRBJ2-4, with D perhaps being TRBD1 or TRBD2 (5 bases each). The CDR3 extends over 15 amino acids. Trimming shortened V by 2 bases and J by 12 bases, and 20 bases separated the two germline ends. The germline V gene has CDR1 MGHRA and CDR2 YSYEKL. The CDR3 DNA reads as TGCGCCAGCAGCCAACCCCTCAAGAACCCGGGGCCTCAGTACTTC. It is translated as CASSQPLKNPGPQYF.

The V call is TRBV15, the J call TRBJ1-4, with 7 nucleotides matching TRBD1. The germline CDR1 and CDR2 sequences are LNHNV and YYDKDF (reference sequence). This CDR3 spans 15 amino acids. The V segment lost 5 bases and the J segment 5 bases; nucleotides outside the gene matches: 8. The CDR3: CATSGRDSQNEKLFF. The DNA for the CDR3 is TGTGCCACCAGCGGCCGGGACAGCCAAAATGAAAAACTGTTTTTT.